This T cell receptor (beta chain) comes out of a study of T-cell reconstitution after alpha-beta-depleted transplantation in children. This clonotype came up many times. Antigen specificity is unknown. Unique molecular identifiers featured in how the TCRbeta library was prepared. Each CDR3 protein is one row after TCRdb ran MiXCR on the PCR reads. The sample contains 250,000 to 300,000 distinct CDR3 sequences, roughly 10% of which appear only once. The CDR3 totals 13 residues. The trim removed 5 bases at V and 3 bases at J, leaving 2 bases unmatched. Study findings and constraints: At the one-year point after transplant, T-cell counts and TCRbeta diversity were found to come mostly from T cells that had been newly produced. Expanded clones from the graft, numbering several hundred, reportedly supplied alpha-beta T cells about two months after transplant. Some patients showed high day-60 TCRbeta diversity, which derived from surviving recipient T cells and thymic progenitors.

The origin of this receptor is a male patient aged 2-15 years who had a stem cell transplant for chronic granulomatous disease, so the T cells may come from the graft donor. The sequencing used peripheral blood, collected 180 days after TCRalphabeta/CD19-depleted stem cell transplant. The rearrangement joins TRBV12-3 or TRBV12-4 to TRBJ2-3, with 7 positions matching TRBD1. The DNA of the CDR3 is TGTGCCAGCAGTCAGACAGGGACAGATACGCAGTATTTT. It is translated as CASSQTGTDTQYF.